The 24 T cell receptor beta chains presented below share a single source sample, sequenced in a study of T cell responses to AZD1222 COVID-19 vaccine. Here immunoSEQ multiplex PCR was the method, and the copy in TCRdb shows in-frame clones only, minus some. The table records some 140,000 clones, about 92% of them present only once. The sequenced sample was peripheral blood, obtained on day 0 of AZD1222 vaccination. These receptors originate from an adult in good health.

V is TRBV6-5 and J is TRBJ1-1; D is ambiguous. V lost 2 bases to trimming and J lost 10 bases, with 11 bases between them. This CDR3 has 12 amino acids. In germline, CDR1 is MNHEY, CDR2 SVGAGI. CDR3 nucleotides: TGTGCCAGCAGTTACGATCGGGGTCGAGCTTTCTTT. Its protein is CASSYDRGRAFF.

This clone was seen more than once but under ten times. The chain employs TRBV6-5 and TRBJ1-4; a possible D gene is TRBD1 (6 bases). V gave up 6 bases and J gave up 0 bases, with 8 bases separating them. Germline values: CDR1 MNHEY, CDR2 SVGAGI. CDR3 length equals 14 residues. CDR3: CASRDSATNEKLFF. In DNA, the CDR3 is TGTGCCAGCAGGGACAGTGCAACTAATGAAAAACTGTTTTTT.

The chain joins TRBV5-8 to TRBJ2-1; 10 bases are shared with TRBD2. The CDR3 has 16 residues. Trimming took 0 bases from V and 2 from J; bases not matched to a gene: 2. Germline loops: CDR1 SGHTS, CDR2 YDEGEE. This chain's CDR3 is CASSLEAGGPYNEQFF. The CDR3 DNA reads TGTGCCAGCAGCTTGGAAGCGGGAGGGCCCTACAATGAGCAGTTCTTC.

This chain links TRBV10-3 with TRBJ2-7, with 7 bases aligning to TRBD2. CDR3 size: 14 residues. The V gene end was trimmed by 6 bases and the J gene end by 2 bases; junction bases not matched to a gene: 7. CDR1 is ENHRY, CDR2 SYGVKD, per germline. The CDR3 DNA sequence: TGTGCCATCAGCCCCCCGGGAGGAACCTACGAGCAGTACTTC. It codes for CAISPPGGTYEQYF.

This CDR3 reads CASSLEARSTDTQYF. The DNA for the CDR3 is TGTGCCAGCAGCTTAGAGGCTAGAAGCACAGATACGCAGTATTTT. The chain has TRBV11-1 and TRBJ2-3; D is unresolved. The CDR3 extends over 15 amino acids. Trimming took 1 base from V and 0 from J, leaving 8 bases between them. Germline loops: CDR1 SGHAT, CDR2 FQDESV (reference sequence). The full variable domain, with the rest looked up from reference TRBV11-1 and TRBJ2-3, is EAEVAQSPRYKITEKSQAVAFWCDPISGHATLYWYRQILGQGPELLVQFQDESVVDDSQLPKDRFSAERLKGVDSTLKIQPAELGDSAMYLCASSLEARSTDTQYFGPGTRLTVL.

This rearrangement joins TRBV6-5 to TRBJ2-2, with D tentatively TRBD1 (5 bases). This CDR3 spans 15 amino acids. The V gene lost 7 bases and the J gene lost 5 bases, with 17 bases spanning the gap. The germline V gene encodes CDR1 MNHEY and CDR2 SVGAGI. The chain's CDR3 is CASNRAGYDTGELFF. The CDR3 DNA is TGTGCCAGCAATCGCGCAGGGTATGATACCGGGGAGCTGTTTTTT.

The rearrangement uses TRBV6-6 and TRBJ1-2, with 8 bases lining up with TRBD1. Germline loops: CDR1 MNHNY, CDR2 SVGAGI (reference sequence). The CDR3 is made up of 15 amino acids. Germline trimming cut 2 bases from V and 5 bases from J; bases unmatched to any gene: 7. CDR3 nucleotide sequence: TGTGCCAGCAGTTACCCGCCGGACAGGGATTATGGCTACACCTTC. Its protein is CASSYPPDRDYGYTF.

This chain joins TRBV15 and TRBJ1-4; tentatively, D is TRBD1 (5 bases). The ends were cut back, 7 bases at V and 0 bases at J, with 15 bases in the middle. The germline V gene encodes CDR1 LNHNV and CDR2 YYDKDF (reference sequence). The CDR3 totals 16 residues. The CDR3: CATNDSPGATNEKLFF. The DNA for the CDR3 is TGTGCCACCAACGACAGCCCGGGGGCAACTAATGAAAAACTGTTTTTT.

The J gene is TRBJ1-2, the V gene TRBV10-1; tentative D call: TRBD1 (5 bases). The germline V gene encodes CDR1 WNHNN and CDR2 SYGVQD (reference sequence). V was shortened by 2 bases and J by 2 bases, with 12 bases between the two germline ends. This CDR3 contains 15 residues. The DNA of the CDR3 is TGCGCCAGCAGTGAGAACCCAGGGCCGAACTATGGCTACACCTTC. It codes for CASSENPGPNYGYTF.

V and J are TRBV6-1 and TRBJ2-7; D may be TRBD1 (6 bases). CDR3 length: 14 residues. In germline, CDR1 is MNHNS, CDR2 SASEGT. V was cut by 3 bases and J by 1 base, with 10 bases left in between. DNA of the CDR3: TGTGCCAGCAGTGAGCTACAGGGTTCCTACGAGCAGTACTTC. It encodes CASSELQGSYEQYF.

The chain carries TRBV27 and TRBJ1-2; maybe TRBD1 (6 bases). The germline V and J ends were trimmed by 6 bases and 7 bases, with 12 bases remaining between them. The CDR3 contains 12 residues. Germline values: CDR1 MNHEY, CDR2 SMNVEV (reference sequence). The CDR3 is CASSARGFGYTF. The CDR3 region has the DNA TGTGCCAGCAGCGCCAGGGGTTTTGGCTACACCTTC.

This clone occurred once. This rearrangement joins TRBV3-1 (or the pseudogene TRBV3-2) to TRBJ2-7; D gene ambiguous. CDR3 size: 13 residues. CDR1 and CDR2 (germline): LGHDT, YNNKEL (reference sequence). With 1 base removed from V and 7 bases from J, the gap between germline ends came to 11 bases. CDR3 region: CASSQVPAGEQYF. For the CDR3, the DNA is TGTGCCAGCAGCCAAGTGCCGGCCGGTGAGCAGTACTTC.

The rearrangement uses TRBV11-2 and TRBJ1-2; D perhaps matches TRBD1 (5 bases). Trimming stripped 4 bases from V and 7 bases from J, with 16 bases between. CDR1 is SGHAT and CDR2 is FQNNGV in the germline V gene. This CDR3 region has 14 residues. The DNA of the CDR3 is TGTGCCAGCAGCTCTTCCGGGACCTCGGGTGGCTACACCTTC. Its protein product is CASSSSGTSGGYTF.

The chain combines TRBV18 with TRBJ2-2; TRBD2 matches at 7 bases. V shed 3 bases and J 0 bases; nucleotides not matched to a gene: 1. CDR1 is KGHSH and CDR2 is LQKENI in the germline V gene. The CDR3 length is 15 residues. The CDR3 DNA follows: TGTGCCAGCTCACCCGGGACTACGAACACCGGGGAGCTGTTTTTT. Translating gives CASSPGTTNTGELFF.

In DNA, the CDR3 is TGTGCCAGCAGTCCAGGTGGGAACTACGAGCAGTACTTC. The encoded protein is CASSPGGNYEQYF. This chain links TRBV27 with TRBJ2-7; D gene uncertain. CDR1 is MNHEY and CDR2 is SMNVEV in the germline V gene (reference sequence). V was cut by 5 bases and J by 3 bases, with 11 bases left in between. The length of the CDR3 is 13 residues.

This clone was observed a handful of times. V is TRBV9 and J is TRBJ1-1, with D possibly TRBD1 on 5 matching bases. The germline V gene has CDR1 SGDLS and CDR2 YYNGEE. The length of the CDR3 is 14 residues. V was clipped by 3 bases and J by 5 bases, with 14 bases between them. The CDR3 sequence is CASSATPGRTEAFF. CDR3 sequence (DNA): TGTGCCAGCAGCGCCACACCAGGGCGTACTGAAGCTTTCTTT.

This chain joins TRBV6-5 and TRBJ2-6; D unresolved. Germline V gives CDR1 MNHEY, CDR2 SVGAGI. Trimming shortened V by 4 bases and J by 2 bases, and 0 bases separated the two germline ends. CDR3 length equals 12 residues. The CDR3: CASSSGANVLTF. In nucleotides, the CDR3 is TGTGCCAGCAGTTCTGGGGCCAACGTCCTGACTTTC.

The J gene is TRBJ1-2, the V gene TRBV29-1; TRBD1 agrees at 10 bases. V was clipped by 6 bases and J by 8 bases; unmatched bases: 3. Germline CDR1 and CDR2: SQVTM and ANQGSEA. The length of the CDR3 is 11 residues. The CDR3 spells CSVGTGDGYTF. CDR3 DNA: TGCAGCGTGGGGACAGGGGACGGCTACACCTTC.

The rearrangement joins TRBV19 to TRBJ2-5; 7 bases map to TRBD2. Trimming at V came to 3 bases and at J to 5 bases, leaving 3 bases not matched to a gene. The CDR3 has 13 residues. Germline lookup yields CDR1 LNHDA and CDR2 SQIVND (reference sequence). The CDR3 region is CASSMGGSETQYF. Written as DNA, the CDR3 is TGTGCCAGTAGTATGGGCGGGAGCGAGACCCAGTACTTC.

The chain joins TRBV5-1 to TRBJ2-5; D might be TRBD2 (6 bases). Trimming shortened V by 4 bases and J by 5 bases, and 15 bases separated the two germline ends. The CDR3 extends over 14 amino acids. The germline V gene encodes CDR1 SGHRS and CDR2 YFSETQ. CDR3 in DNA: TGCGCCAGCAGCGACATAACGGCGGGGGAGACCCAGTACTTC. The encoded protein is CASSDITAGETQYF.

The chain recombines TRBV2 with TRBJ1-1, with D unclear. V was trimmed by 5 bases and J by 7 bases, leaving 8 bases between them. The CDR3 is 11 amino acids. The germline CDR1 and CDR2 sequences are SNHLY and FYNNEI. The CDR3 loop reads CASSREDEAFF. The CDR3 DNA reads as TGTGCCAGCAGTCGCGAAGATGAAGCTTTCTTT.

The J gene is TRBJ2-1, the V gene TRBV28; TRBD2 aligns across 7 bases. Germline V CDR1 and CDR2: MDHEN, SYDVKM. V lost 5 bases and J lost 6; bases outside the gene matches: 7. This CDR3 has 14 amino acids. The CDR3 sequence is CASSRLAGFNEQFF. CDR3 coding DNA: TGTGCCAGCAGTAGATTAGCGGGTTTCAATGAGCAGTTCTTC.

The chain recombines TRBV5-5 with TRBJ2-1; perhaps TRBD2 as D (7 bases). V lost 4 bases to trimming and J lost 11 bases, with 19 bases between them. CDR3 size: 14 residues. CDR1 is SGHKS and CDR2 is YYEKEE in the germline V gene (reference sequence). CDR3 loop: CASSQTSGGVQQFF. CDR3 DNA sequence: TGTGCCAGCAGCCAAACGTCGGGGGGCGTTCAGCAGTTCTTC.

The gene calls are TRBV5-1 and TRBJ1-3; tentative D call: TRBD1 (5 bases). V was trimmed by 0 bases and J by 8 bases, leaving 18 bases between them. CDR1 is SGHRS, CDR2 YFSETQ, per germline. The CDR3 extends over 16 amino acids. CDR3 nucleotide sequence: TGCGCCAGCAGCTTGGCTGTAGACAGAGTTGCGGACACCATATATTTT. Protein: CASSLAVDRVADTIYF.